The rows below give T cell receptor beta chains drawn from one sample of a study of Ad26.COV2.S vaccination and SARS-CoV-2 variants. Measured with immunoSEQ multiplex PCR; TCRdb has only the in-frame clones, and not every one. The data show about 220,000 clones, over 75% seen once. The sequences come from peripheral blood, collected in a trial of Ad26.COV2.S vaccine versus placebo. The receptors derive from a person between 18 and 65 years old who received the Ad26.COV2.S COVID-19 vaccine or a placebo. CDR3s include the opening cysteine and the closing phenylalanine or tryptophan. D genes are given only for firm matches. Clone size appears in some rows only: once, few, many, or a class for an expanded clone.

TRBV28	once	TRBD2	TRBJ2-3	CASSLSGRGFTDTQYF	TGTGCCAGCAGTCTAAGCGGGAGGGGATTCACAGATACGCAGTATTTT
TRBV6-5	.	.	TRBJ1-1	CASSYNRDPWDTEAFF	TGTGCCAGCAGTTATAACAGGGACCCTTGGGACACTGAAGCTTTCTTT
TRBV5-1	.	.	TRBJ2-5	CASSLGGREWETQYF	TGCGCCAGCAGCTTGGGAGGCAGGGAGTGGGAGACCCAGTACTTC
TRBV2	few	TRBD1	TRBJ1-2	CASSVVTGGGGYTF	TGTGCCAGCAGTGTCGTTACAGGGGGAGGTGGCTACACCTTC
TRBV28	.	.	TRBJ1-2	CASSFPPGGRATGYTF	TGTGCCAGCAGTTTCCCACCGGGGGGGCGCGCCACGGGCTACACCTTC
TRBV3-1/TRBV3-2	.	TRBD1	TRBJ2-1	CASSQSGGSYNEQFF	TGTGCCAGCAGCCAGTCAGGGGGCTCCTACAATGAGCAGTTCTTC
TRBV28	.	.	TRBJ2-7	CASSSPGEQYF	TGTGCCAGCAGTTCCCCGGGCGAGCAGTACTTC
TRBV6-5	.	.	TRBJ1-6	CASMGRVGNSPLHF	TGTGCCAGCATGGGGAGGGTGGGTAATTCACCCCTCCACTTT
TRBV10-3	once	.	TRBJ2-5	CAISDKRAGETQYF	TGTGCCATCAGTGACAAGCGGGCGGGGGAGACCCAGTACTTC
TRBV7-2	.	.	TRBJ1-4	CASSSYEAATNEKLFF	TGTGCCAGCAGCTCCTATGAGGCCGCAACTAATGAAAAACTGTTTTTT
TRBV11-1	.	.	TRBJ2-7	CASSFGGPGQDEQYF	TGTGCCAGCAGCTTCGGGGGCCCAGGACAAGACGAGCAGTACTTC
TRBV29-1	.	.	TRBJ2-3	CSVDAGLTDTQYF	TGCAGCGTTGATGCAGGACTCACAGATACGCAGTATTTT
TRBV28	once	TRBD2	TRBJ2-3	CASSAFPRLAGATGTQYF	TGTGCCAGCAGTGCATTCCCCCGGCTAGCGGGAGCGACTGGTACGCAGTATTTT
TRBV6-6	once	TRBD1	TRBJ2-2	CASRPGGVVTGELFF	TGTGCCAGCAGGCCAGGGGGCGTTGTCACCGGGGAGCTGTTTTTT
TRBV2	.	.	TRBJ2-3	CASSLGGRSTDTQYF	TGTGCCAGCAGTCTTGGGGGTCGGAGCACAGATACGCAGTATTTT
TRBV7-2	.	.	TRBJ2-5	CASSIPGRQETQYF	TGTGCCAGCAGCATCCCGGGACGCCAAGAGACCCAGTACTTC
TRBV7-3	.	TRBD1	TRBJ1-1	CASSSQTGEFGTEAFF	TGTGCCAGCAGCTCCCAGACAGGGGAATTTGGCACTGAAGCTTTCTTT
TRBV4-3	.	TRBD2	TRBJ2-2	CASSQAERDEGTGELFF	TGCGCCAGCAGCCAGGCCGAGCGGGACGAGGGCACCGGGGAGCTGTTTTTT
TRBV18	.	.	TRBJ2-7	CASSEGDRSYEQYF	TGTGCCAGCTCCGAGGGCGACCGCTCCTACGAGCAGTACTTC
TRBV4-3	.	.	TRBJ1-2	CASSQDVRGNYGYTF	TGCGCCAGCAGCCAAGATGTGAGGGGCAACTATGGCTACACCTTC
TRBV5-1	.	.	TRBJ1-4	CASSSNLQGGNEKLFF	TGCGCCAGCAGCTCGAACCTACAGGGAGGGAATGAAAAACTGTTTTTT
TRBV10-3	.	.	TRBJ1-1	CAISEWGAEKAEAFF	TGTGCCATCAGTGAGTGGGGGGCCGAGAAAGCTGAAGCTTTCTTT
TRBV6-5	.	TRBD2	TRBJ2-2	CAGRPGGYTGELFF	TGTGCCGGGCGGCCCGGGGGGTACACCGGGGAGCTGTTTTTT
TRBV9	few	TRBD2	TRBJ2-1	CASSVEPGGGNEQFF	TGTGCCAGCAGCGTAGAGCCGGGAGGGGGCAATGAGCAGTTCTTC
TRBV15	.	.	TRBJ2-7	CATSRDGYEQYF	TGTGCCACCAGCAGAGACGGCTACGAGCAGTACTTC
TRBV6-5	.	.	TRBJ1-2	CASSPFGRGNYGYTF	TGTGCCAGCAGTCCCTTTGGGCGGGGGAACTATGGCTACACCTTC
TRBV5-1	once	.	TRBJ2-1	CASSLRALGSYNEQFF	TGCGCCAGCAGCCTCCGGGCCCTAGGCTCCTACAATGAGCAGTTCTTC
TRBV18	.	.	TRBJ1-4	CASSPLTATNEKLFF	TGTGCCAGCTCACCACTCACAGCAACTAATGAAAAACTGTTTTTT
TRBV25-1	.	.	TRBJ1-1	CASSEGGTEAFF	TGTGCCAGCAGTGAAGGGGGCACTGAAGCTTTCTTT
TRBV5-1	.	.	TRBJ1-3	CASSVAVGKLSGNTIYF	TGCGCCAGCAGCGTCGCCGTGGGAAAGCTATCTGGAAACACCATATATTTT
TRBV5-1	.	.	TRBJ2-5	CASSPPRGGQETQYF	TGCGCCAGCAGCCCGCCTCGGGGTGGGCAAGAGACCCAGTACTTC
TRBV6-1	.	TRBD1	TRBJ1-5	CASSVTPGQGRLRPQHF	TGTGCCAGCAGTGTTACACCGGGACAGGGACGGCTAAGACCCCAGCATTTT
TRBV5-1	.	TRBD1	TRBJ2-7	CASSGGQRGYEQYF	TGCGCCAGCAGCGGGGGACAGAGGGGGTACGAGCAGTACTTC
TRBV9	.	.	TRBJ1-6	CASSVGPSSTYNSPLHF	TGTGCCAGCAGCGTAGGTCCCAGTTCCACCTATAATTCACCCCTCCACTTT
TRBV11-2	.	.	TRBJ2-7	CASSPLRDADYEQYF	TGTGCCAGCAGCCCCCTGAGGGATGCAGACTACGAGCAGTACTTC
TRBV19	.	.	TRBJ1-5	CASSIRQTSNQPQHF	TGTGCCAGTAGTATACGCCAGACTAGCAATCAGCCCCAGCATTTT
TRBV15	.	.	TRBJ2-7	CATSRKGSGEQYF	TGTGCCACCAGCAGAAAGGGTTCTGGGGAGCAGTACTTC
TRBV27	.	TRBD1	TRBJ1-1	CASRDRNPFYTEAFF	TGTGCCAGCCGGGACAGAAATCCGTTTTACACTGAAGCTTTCTTT
TRBV29-1	.	TRBD2	TRBJ2-1	CSALRTSGRVIYNEQFF	TGCAGCGCTCTGCGGACTAGCGGGAGAGTCATCTACAATGAGCAGTTCTTC